Sequencing of this T cell receptor beta chain was carried out in a study of cytomegalovirus exposure and HLA in healthy donors (TCRdb year 2017). Some background on the complete study: An earlier analysis of approximately 640 of the donors reported 250 to 300 Gb of sequence data and 120 million or so unique TCR beta sequences from some 180 million T cells. The study was designed to test whether signatures of past pathogen exposure could be identified by cataloging public T cell receptors. Alongside the repertoire data, information on donor age, sex, ethnicity and CMV serostatus was compiled. Among 398 genotyped donors of the cohort, an average of about 240,000 unique TCR beta nucleotide sequences was sequenced per donor, of which roughly 17% were non-productive. Roughly 310 gigabases of sequencing data and 70 million to 100 million unique TCR sequences were included in an early release covering under 650 HLA-typed donors. Because of strong linkage in the cohort, a few DR-DQ haplotypes were treated as single units for association and clustering. All discovery cohort repertoires had been generated on a single sequencing platform. The number of typed donors differed by locus: about 620-640 for A, B, C, DRB1 and DQB1; approximately 520 for DQA1; 600 to 610 for DPA1; and 400 to 480 for DPB1. Using immunosequencing, the study profiled T cell repertoires from about 610 subjects and related those repertoires to cytomegalovirus serostatus. High-throughput TCR immunosequencing, statistical association of individual TCRs with disease status, and machine learning were combined to predict cytomegalovirus infection status. Both class I and class II loci were covered by HLA typing, at four-digit resolution. An earlier analysis of 587 of the donors used high-throughput TCR beta sequencing to judge whether each TCR beta V gene segment behaved as functional or pseudogenic. To study patterns of TCR occurrence, a later analysis re-analyzed previously published TCR beta repertoires from just over 650 donors and added high-resolution HLA genotyping. Of the roughly 400 genotyped donors, less than 85% were placed in the genetic ancestry cluster associated with self-reported Caucasian donors. A later genetic analysis used genome-wide SNP genotypes for about 60% of the roughly 700 donors, treating that subset as a discovery cohort. Besides the first cohort of roughly 640 subjects, a separate validation cohort made up of 120 different subjects was used. The later analysis used no new phenotypic data to find candidate immune exposures, relying instead on TCR beta sequences and their occurrence across donors.

The cohort was made up of 500 to 800 healthy bone marrow donors. Cohort members were all nominally healthy when sampled, although unrecorded immune exposures were likely present. The donor tested CMV seronegative and was one of the 352 seronegative cohort members. A peripheral blood sample was provided by each donor, and peripheral blood mononuclear cells were used for TCR beta sequencing. The Qiagen DNeasy Blood Extraction Kit was used to extract genomic DNA from the blood cell samples. The germline V gene supplies CDR1 SGHRS and CDR2 YFSETQ. The CDR3 numbers 13 residues from cysteine through phenylalanine. The DNA shown is the 39-base CDR3, in frame from base 1. V and J lose 4 bases and 3 bases, and a span of 8 bases separates them. The library was generated by the immunoSEQ multiplex PCR assay. The multiplex PCR relied on a mix of 60 forward primers for TCR Vbeta segments and 13 reverse primers for TCR Jbeta segments. The CDR3 region of rearranged TCR beta genes was amplified from genomic DNA by a multiplex PCR assay. The amplified TCR beta libraries were sequenced on the Illumina HiSeq System as 87-base-pair reads. Per the source publication's procedure: In a later analysis, roughly 80 million unique TCR beta chains were counted across the 500 to 850 repertoires, and roughly 11 million of these chains were shared by at least two donors. Raw reads were error-corrected and collapsed into unique sequences with a nearest-neighbor algorithm that merged closely related sequences to remove PCR and sequencing errors. V, D and J gene segments were assigned by aligning CDR3 sequences to IMGT reference sequences. For a sequence to be retained, a match of at least six nucleotides to both a V gene segment and a J gene segment was required. Rearrangements were called productive when the CDR3 lacked stop codons and stayed in frame with V and J; all others were non-productive. CDR3 was defined by IMGT convention, running from the second conserved V-encoded cysteine to the conserved J-encoded phenylalanine. Sequences without an unambiguous match to a single V gene segment were excluded from the earlier analysis of 450 to 750 of the donors. An earlier analysis of 500 to 600 of the donors classified V segments as functional when productive rearrangements were above 56.7% and as segregating when the standard deviation between donors was above 5%. A statistical classification framework was developed to diagnose cytomegalovirus status using the catalog of TCR beta chain sequences. A later analysis assigned V and J genes by comparing TCR nucleotide sequences with IMGT/GENE-DB human TR gene sequences. Using the TCRdist pipeline, a later analysis assigned CDR3 sequences along with most-parsimonious VDJ recombination scenarios. A later analysis defined each TCR beta chain by its CDR3 amino acid sequence plus V-gene family, and excluded reads lacking a unique V-gene family. A later analysis removed 450 to 600 highly shared, low-generation-probability nucleotide sequences to deal with suspected cross-contamination and a sequencing artifact. A later analysis calculated a clonal expansion index for each public chain from normalized within-repertoire ranks of inferred template counts. In a later analysis, generation probabilities were computed using a VDJ recombination model fitted to out-of-frame rearrangements, and the results were checked against IGoR. A later analysis scored TCR-TCR, TCR-HLA and TCR-CMV co-occurrence with hypergeometric tests, applying a repertoire-size bias correction to TCR pairs. To estimate false discovery rates, a later analysis permuted the HLA or CMV assignments 20 times. A later analysis grouped co-occurring TCRs with DBSCAN, adding TCRdist sequence similarity when clustering within HLA-allele-positive subsets. Co-occurrence clustering excluded repertoires with fewer than 30,000 or more than 120,000 public chains, plus five with anomalous nucleotide sharing. In TCRdb, the immuneACCESS table is reduced to in-frame sequences with V and J assigned. These tables do not hold every clone; where another copy was compared, an unresolved V gene accounts for under half, and the others remain unexplained. V, J and clone size derive from that table, while D and trimming were established from the DNA sequence. The sample profile shows 200,000 or so clones; roughly 80% of them were found once. The ten largest clones add up to 3.8% of the sample.

In the case of this clone: Which antigen it targets is not known. Per-base qualities were not stored, and no clone one base away is much larger.

Overall study outcomes, separate from this receptor: It was suggested by the authors that the approach could potentially be generalized to other disease states and immunological phenotypes. In a later analysis, the rate of TCR association differed among HLA loci, with DRB1 alleles having the most associated TCRs and HLA-C alleles having the fewest. Roughly 17 rarely observed V segments, including chromosome 9 orphons, were excluded from the earlier analysis of approximately 500 of the donors because counts were too low. A further reported finding was that TCR beta sequences accurately predicted the HLA-A and HLA-B alleles for most subjects in the first cohort. V-gene and J-gene trimming of TCR beta chains was associated with a missense DCLRE1C variant in a later genetic analysis, and the association was replicated in an independent cohort. A later analysis found that most CMV-associated TCR beta chains appeared HLA-restricted, with HLA associations seemingly driven largely by CMV exposure. In a later analysis, HLA-associated TCR beta chains were found to be more clonally expanded and to have lower generation probabilities than equally common non-associated chains. The presence/absence analyses assumed that sequencing depth was roughly uniform across donors, and that assumption may not be true. At a false discovery rate of 0.05, a later analysis linked 16,951 TCR beta sequences to specific HLA alleles. In the study, some 160 TCR beta chains were listed as associated with cytomegalovirus. Strong co-occurrence of HLA alleles, especially DR and DQ, made assigning TCR associations to individual alleles difficult. Correlated functional status among segregating V segments might reflect linkage disequilibrium, but an unknown experimental factor could not be ruled out. Several of the top co-occurrence clusters appeared to be linked to parvovirus B19, influenza, CMV and Epstein-Barr virus, according to a later analysis. A group of highly shared sequence variants was considered likely to be a technical artifact of the sequencing pipeline. According to a later genetic analysis, donors in an Asian-associated ancestry cluster had fewer N-insertions in productive TCRs than the approximately 650-donor mean. In vitro tests confirmed that a few of the cytomegalovirus-associated TCR beta chains recognize cytomegalovirus antigens. The classifier was reported to diagnose cytomegalovirus status with high specificity and sensitivity in both the original cohort and the validation cohort. For the cohort, immune exposure information was limited to CMV serostatus. Only TCR beta chains were sequenced in this cohort, and the absence of alpha or paired-chain data limited detectable features. Most TCR sequences were seen in very few donors, while some public TCRs were found in many individuals. In an earlier analysis of 587 of the donors, most TCR beta V segments appeared in productive rearrangements about 87% or about 30% of the time, broadly matching IMGT annotations. Some IMGT-functional V segments, including TRBV6-2 and TRBV6-3, could not be told apart with the 87-base-pair reads, so those segments were excluded. Because some donors lacked HLA typing at each locus, the association tests relied only on the typed subset.

The chain couples TRBV5-1 to TRBJ2-1; a weak D assignment points to TRBD1 (5 bases agree). Sequenced input: PBMCs. This receptor was taken from a man aged 45 to 65 in good health and CMV-seronegative. The CDR3 reads as follows: CASSGQDYNEQFF. In nucleotides, the sequence is TGCGCCAGCAGCGGACAAGACTACAATGAGCAGTTCTTC. Beyond the CDR3, the reference TRBV5-1 and TRBJ2-1 genes provide the residues; the full variable domain reads: KAGVTQTPRYLIKTRGQQVTLSCSPISGHRSVSWYQQTPGQGLQFLFEYFSETQRNKGNFPGRFSGRQFSNSRSEMNVSTLELGDSALYLCASSGQDYNEQFFGPGTRLTVL.